This T cell receptor beta chain was obtained from a study of cytomegalovirus exposure and HLA in healthy donors. Across the study: Membership in the Caucasian-associated ancestry cluster was found for 81% of around 380 genotyped donors. Study observations and caveats: Previously analyzed data showed that most TCR beta V segments were productive at a frequency of about 90% or about 30%.

About this clone itself: The antigen is unknown.

Per germline, CDR1 SGHKS and CDR2 YYEKEE (reference sequence). J was trimmed by 9 bases and V by 0 bases; bases with no gene match: 7. The CDR3 covers 15 residues. The PCR contained 60 Vbeta and 13 Jbeta primers. Sequencing used immunoSEQ multiplex PCR; TCRdb keeps in-frame clones, though not all of them. The data contain approximately 180,000 clones, more than 85% of them singletons. All donors participated as healthy donors of bone marrow. The origin of this receptor is a girl younger than two in good health and CMV-seronegative. The sequenced sample consisted of PBMCs. The genes are TRBV5-5 and TRBJ2-1; 9 bases match TRBD2. CDR3 in DNA: TGTGCCAGCAGCTTGGTCGGCGGGGGGGCCATTGAGCAGTTCTTC. Residues: CASSLVGGGAIEQFF.